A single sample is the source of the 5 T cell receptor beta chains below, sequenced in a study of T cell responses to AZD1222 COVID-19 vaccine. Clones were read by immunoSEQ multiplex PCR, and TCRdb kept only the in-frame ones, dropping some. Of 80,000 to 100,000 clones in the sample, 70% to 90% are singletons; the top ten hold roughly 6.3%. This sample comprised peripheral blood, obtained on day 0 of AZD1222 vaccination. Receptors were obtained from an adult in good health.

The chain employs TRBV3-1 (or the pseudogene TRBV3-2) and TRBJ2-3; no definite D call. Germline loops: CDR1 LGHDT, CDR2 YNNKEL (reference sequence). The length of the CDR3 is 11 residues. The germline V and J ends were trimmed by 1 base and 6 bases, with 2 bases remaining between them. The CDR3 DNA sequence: TGTGCCAGCAGCCAAGGGGATACGCAGTATTTT. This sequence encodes CASSQGDTQYF.

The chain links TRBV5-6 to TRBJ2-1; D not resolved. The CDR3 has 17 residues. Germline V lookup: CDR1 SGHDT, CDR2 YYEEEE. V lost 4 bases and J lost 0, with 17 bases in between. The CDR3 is CASSLRMIANSYNEQFF. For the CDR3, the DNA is TGTGCCAGCAGCCTCCGAATGATCGCGAACTCCTACAATGAGCAGTTCTTC.

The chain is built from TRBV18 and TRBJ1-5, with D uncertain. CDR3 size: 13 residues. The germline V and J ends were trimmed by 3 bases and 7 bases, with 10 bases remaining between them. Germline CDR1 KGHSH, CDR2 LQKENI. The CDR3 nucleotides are TGTGCCAGCTCACCGGCCGGAGAGCAGCCCCAGCATTTT. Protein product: CASSPAGEQPQHF.

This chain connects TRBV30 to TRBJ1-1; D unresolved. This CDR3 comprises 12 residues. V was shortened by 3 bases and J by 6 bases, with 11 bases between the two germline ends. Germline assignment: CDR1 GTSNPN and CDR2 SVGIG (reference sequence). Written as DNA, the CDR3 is TGTGCCTGGAGGGTCCCCGGTCCTGAAGCTTTCTTT. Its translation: CAWRVPGPEAFF.

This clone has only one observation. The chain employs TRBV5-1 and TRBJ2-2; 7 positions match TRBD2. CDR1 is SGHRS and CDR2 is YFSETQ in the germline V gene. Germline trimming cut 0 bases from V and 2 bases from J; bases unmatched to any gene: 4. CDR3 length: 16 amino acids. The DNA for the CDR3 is TGCGCCAGCAGCTTGGAAAGCGGGACTAACACCGGGGAGCTGTTTTTT. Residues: CASSLESGTNTGELFF. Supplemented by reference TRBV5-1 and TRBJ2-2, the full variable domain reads KAGVTQTPRYLIKTRGQQVTLSCSPISGHRSVSWYQQTPGQGLQFLFEYFSETQRNKGNFPGRFSGRQFSNSRSEMNVSTLELGDSALYLCASSLESGTNTGELFFGEGSRLTVL.